These T cell receptor beta chains were read from a single sample in a study of CXCR3-negative and CXCR3-positive naive CD8 T cells. No DNA is given; TCRdb re-called the 5' RACE reads and lists each CDR3 protein once. The table lists 40,000 to 55,000 distinct CDR3 sequences. Material for sequencing was naive CXCR3- CD8+ T cells from blood. The receptors stem from a human donor in good health. Some clones in this sample may be carry-over from other donors' samples. Each CDR3 is given with its conserved first and last residue.

TRBV14	TRBJ2-3	CASSQDWGIGTGLSDTQYF
TRBV4-3	TRBJ1-5	CASSQDLGIASNQPQHF
TRBV4-3	TRBJ1-1	CASSQAPAGVTTEAFF
TRBV20-1	TRBJ2-1	CSAAGLAGSGEQFF
TRBV28	TRBJ1-1	CASSFGSDGTEAFF
TRBV20-1	TRBJ2-7	CSARVRDSYEQYF
TRBV12-3/TRBV12-4	TRBJ1-1	CASSSAYDRNTEAFF
TRBV12-3/TRBV12-4	TRBJ2-7	CASSYSSKNSYEQYF
TRBV4-3	TRBJ2-4	CTSSQDVTGKNIQYF
TRBV28	TRBJ2-1	CASHSTSGGVLYNEQFF
TRBV6-5	TRBJ2-1	CASSYSKPSGWPNYNEQFF
TRBV7-9	TRBJ2-2	CASSPLTTGELFF
TRBV20-1	TRBJ2-1	CSADGTSGRSYNEQFF
TRBV28	TRBJ2-1	CASSFPGGNNEQFF
TRBV10-1	TRBJ2-1	CASSGDSGIPQFF
TRBV12-3/TRBV12-4	TRBJ2-7	CASSTTYEQYF